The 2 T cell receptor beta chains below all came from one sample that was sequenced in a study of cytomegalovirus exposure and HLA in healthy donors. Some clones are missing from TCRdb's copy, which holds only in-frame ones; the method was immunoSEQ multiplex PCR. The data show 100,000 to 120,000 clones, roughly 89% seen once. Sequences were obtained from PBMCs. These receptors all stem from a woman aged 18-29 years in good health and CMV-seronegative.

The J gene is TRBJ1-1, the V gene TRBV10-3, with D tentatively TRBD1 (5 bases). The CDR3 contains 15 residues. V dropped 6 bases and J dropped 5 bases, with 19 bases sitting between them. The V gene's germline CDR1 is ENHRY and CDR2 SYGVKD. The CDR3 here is CAIRPAGSLLTEAFF. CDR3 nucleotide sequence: TGTGCCATCAGGCCCGCAGGGTCTTTATTGACTGAAGCTTTCTTT.

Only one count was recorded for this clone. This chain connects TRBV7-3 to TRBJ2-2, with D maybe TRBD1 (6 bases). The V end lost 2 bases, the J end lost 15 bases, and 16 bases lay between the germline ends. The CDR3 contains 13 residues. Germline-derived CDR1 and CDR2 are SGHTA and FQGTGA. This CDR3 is CASSLGGHRWVFF. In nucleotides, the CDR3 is TGTGCCAGCAGCTTAGGGGGACACCGGTGGGTGTTTTTT.